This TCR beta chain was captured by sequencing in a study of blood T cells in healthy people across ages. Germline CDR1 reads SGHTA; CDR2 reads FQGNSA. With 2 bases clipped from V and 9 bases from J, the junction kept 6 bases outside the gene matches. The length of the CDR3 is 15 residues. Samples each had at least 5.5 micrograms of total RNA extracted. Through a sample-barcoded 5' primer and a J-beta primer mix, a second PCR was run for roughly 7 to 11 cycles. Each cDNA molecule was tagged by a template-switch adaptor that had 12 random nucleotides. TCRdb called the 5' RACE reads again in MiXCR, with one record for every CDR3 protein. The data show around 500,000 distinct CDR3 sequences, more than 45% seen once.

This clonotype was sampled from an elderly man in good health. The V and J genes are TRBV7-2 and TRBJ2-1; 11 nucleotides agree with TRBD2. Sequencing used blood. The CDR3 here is CASSLNSGRVGEQFF. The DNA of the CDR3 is TGTGCCAGCAGCTTAAATAGCGGGAGGGTTGGTGAGCAGTTCTTC.